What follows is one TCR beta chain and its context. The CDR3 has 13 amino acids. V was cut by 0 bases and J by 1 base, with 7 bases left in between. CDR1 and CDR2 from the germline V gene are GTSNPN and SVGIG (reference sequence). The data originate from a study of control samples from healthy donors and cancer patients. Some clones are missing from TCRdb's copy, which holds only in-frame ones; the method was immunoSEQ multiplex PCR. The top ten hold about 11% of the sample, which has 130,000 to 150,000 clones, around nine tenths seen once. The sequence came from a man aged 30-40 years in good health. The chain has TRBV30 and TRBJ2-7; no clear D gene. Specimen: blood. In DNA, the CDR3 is TGTGCCTGGAGTGTAGACGTTTCCTACGAGCAGTACTTC. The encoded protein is CAWSVDVSYEQYF.